The 22 T cell receptor beta chains given below trace back to one sample, sequenced in a study of beta chain features in type 1 diabetes. Expressed TCRB transcripts were sequenced because the isolated RNA had all been reverse transcribed beforehand. Sequencing used immunoSEQ multiplex PCR; TCRdb keeps in-frame clones, though not all of them. The sample yields more than 300,000 clones, roughly 8% seen once. The sequenced sample consisted of central memory CD4+ T cells from blood. These receptors were obtained from a woman in her late teens or twenties in good health.

In its sample, this clone was seen a few times. The gene calls are TRBV28 and TRBJ2-7; 11 bases fit TRBD1. The CDR3 sequence is 14 residues long. Germline CDR1 MDHEN, CDR2 SYDVKM. V trimming: 6 bases; J trimming: 2 bases; junction bases outside the gene matches: 3. The CDR3 region has the DNA TGTGCCAGCAGGGGACAGGGGGTCCCCTACGAGCAGTACTTC. The encoded protein is CASRGQGVPYEQYF.

This clone was detected only a few times. V gene TRBV9 combines with J gene TRBJ1-1, with a tentative D call TRBD1 (6 bases). The CDR3 is 16 amino acids. V shed 4 bases and J shed 0 bases, with 16 bases lying between them. In germline, CDR1 is SGDLS, CDR2 YYNGEE. The CDR3: CASSQPDRSMNTEAFF. Written as DNA, the CDR3 is TGTGCCAGCAGCCAACCCGACAGGAGCATGAACACTGAAGCTTTCTTT.

This chain connects TRBV29-1 to TRBJ2-7; D may be TRBD1 (5 bases). Trimming took 3 bases from V and 10 from J, leaving 19 bases between them. CDR1 SQVTM and CDR2 ANQGSEA come from the germline V gene. This CDR3 contains 13 residues. In DNA form, the CDR3 reads TGCAGCGTTGAGACCACCGCACAAGGGGCCCAGTACTTC. It yields the protein CSVETTAQGAQYF.

This clone was seen more than once but under ten times. The chain recombines TRBV2 with TRBJ2-3, with 7 bases lining up with TRBD2. J was trimmed by 3 bases and V by 0 bases; bases with no gene match: 3. CDR1 is SNHLY and CDR2 is FYNNEI in the germline V gene. This CDR3 is 15 amino acids long. The DNA for the CDR3 is TGTGCCAGCAGTGAAGCGGGGACTAAAACAGATACGCAGTATTTT. Protein: CASSEAGTKTDTQYF.

The rearrangement joins TRBV28 to TRBJ2-5, with D unclear. CDR1 is MDHEN and CDR2 is SYDVKM in the germline V gene. There are 13 residues in the CDR3. Trimming removed 6 bases at V and 5 bases at J, with 13 bases between. The CDR3 DNA reads TGTGCCAGCAGGAAGCAGAATGCCGAGACCCAGTACTTC. Translated, it gives CASRKQNAETQYF.

This clone was seen more than once but under ten times. Additional DNA sequences in this sample encode the identical CDR3. This rearrangement joins TRBV10-3 to TRBJ2-5, with a tentative D call TRBD2 (5 bases). Germline V CDR1 and CDR2: ENHRY, SYGVKD. CDR3 size: 13 residues. V dropped 6 bases and J dropped 0 bases, with 8 bases sitting between them. DNA of the CDR3: TGTGCCATCAGCACCGGGGACCAAGAGACCCAGTACTTC. Protein sequence: CAISTGDQETQYF.

The CDR3 is CASSQAGGYETQYF. CDR3 sequence (DNA): TGTGCCAGCTCCCAAGCGGGAGGGTACGAGACCCAGTACTTC. The chain is built from TRBV18 and TRBJ2-5, with 10 bases fitting TRBD2. This CDR3 spans 14 amino acids. J lost 5 bases, V lost 6 bases, and 6 bases had no gene match. Germline lookup yields CDR1 KGHSH and CDR2 LQKENI. The variable domain in full, with the rest retrieved from reference TRBV18 and TRBJ2-5, is NAGVMQNPRHLVRRRGQEARLRCSPMKGHSHVYWYRQLPEEGLKFMVYLQKENIIDESGMPKERFSAEFPKEGPSILRIQQVVRGDSAAYFCASSQAGGYETQYFGPGTRLLVL.

As regards this clone: Other DNA sequences of this sample code for an identical CDR3. The chain combines TRBV9 with TRBJ2-1; the D is unclear. V gave up 0 bases and J gave up 4 bases, with 11 bases separating them. This CDR3 has 15 amino acids. Germline V CDR1 and CDR2: SGDLS, YYNGEE. The CDR3 DNA reads as TGTGCCAGCAGCGTAGAAGGTTCGGGTTACAATGAGCAGTTCTTC. Protein sequence: CASSVEGSGYNEQFF.

This rearrangement joins TRBV14 to TRBJ2-1; 13 positions agree with TRBD2. The V gene end was trimmed by 5 bases and the J gene end by 8 bases; junction bases not matched to a gene: 12. CDR3 size: 17 residues. The germline V gene encodes CDR1 SGHDN and CDR2 FVKESK. The CDR3 region has the DNA TGTGCCAGCAGCATTCTTGGGGGGACTAGCGGGGCCCATGAGCAGTTCTTC. Protein product: CASSILGGTSGAHEQFF. Together with reference TRBV14 and TRBJ2-1, the CDR3 gives the full variable domain: EAGVTQFPSHSVIEKGQTVTLRCDPISGHDNLYWYRRVMGKEIKFLLHFVKESKQDESGMPNNRFLAERTGGTYSTLKVQPAELEDSGVYFCASSILGGTSGAHEQFFGPGTRLTVL.

Many counts were recorded for this clone. V is TRBV6-5 and J is TRBJ2-7; D ambiguous. This CDR3 has 14 amino acids. Germline V CDR1 and CDR2: MNHEY, SVGAGI. V gave up 6 bases and J gave up 0 bases, with 12 bases separating them. Here the CDR3 reads CASRRLLSSYEQYF. As DNA, the CDR3 is TGTGCCAGCAGACGGCTACTCAGCTCCTACGAGCAGTACTTC.

In its sample, this clone was seen a few times. The same CDR3 can be traced to other DNA sequences in this sample. This chain connects TRBV2 to TRBJ1-2, with no clear D. The CDR3 runs 14 residues. Germline CDR1 and CDR2: SNHLY and FYNNEI. Trimming took off 1 base at V and 2 bases at J, with 8 bases between the two ends. The CDR3 here is CASSEGRGNYGYTF. As DNA, the CDR3 is TGTGCCAGCAGTGAAGGGCGGGGAAACTATGGCTACACCTTC.

The table lists this clone with a few counts. The chain carries TRBV7-2 and TRBJ2-5; 8 positions match TRBD2. The CDR3 consists of 14 residues. Germline V gene data show CDR1 as SGHTA and CDR2 as FQGNSA. V shed 3 bases, J shed 6 bases, and the junction held 6 bases outside the gene matches. CDR3 loop: CASSLDSGGKTQYF. The CDR3 nucleotides read TGTGCCAGCAGCTTGGACTCGGGGGGGAAGACCCAGTACTTC.

The chain couples TRBV25-1 to TRBJ2-7, with 10 nucleotides matching TRBD2. Germline lookup yields CDR1 MGHDK and CDR2 SYGVNS. After removal of 3 bases from V and 2 bases from J, the junction contained 10 bases not matched to a gene. CDR3 length equals 17 residues. Here the CDR3 reads CASSDRIGTSDTYEQYF. In DNA, the CDR3 is TGTGCCAGCAGTGACCGCATTGGGACTAGCGATACCTACGAGCAGTACTTC.

V and J are TRBV9 and TRBJ2-3, with D unresolved. CDR1 and CDR2 (germline): SGDLS, YYNGEE. V was pared by 4 bases and J by 2 bases, with 8 bases between. This CDR3 contains 13 residues. CDR3: CASSSTNTDTQYF. CDR3 bases: TGTGCCAGCAGCTCTACTAACACAGATACGCAGTATTTT.

There are a few counts of this clone. Here the CDR3 reads CASSLAGGPFNEQFF. Written as DNA, the CDR3 is TGTGCCAGCAGTTTAGCGGGAGGGCCCTTCAATGAGCAGTTCTTC. V is TRBV7-3 and J is TRBJ2-1; the match to TRBD2 covers 11 bases. The CDR3 runs 15 residues. The junction had 7 bases not matched to a gene; V was cut back by 6 bases and J by 6 bases. Germline V CDR1 and CDR2: SGHTA, FQGTGA.

This clone came up a few times. The rearrangement links TRBV18 to TRBJ2-6; the D is unclear. Germline CDR1 and CDR2: KGHSH and LQKENI. There are 13 residues in the CDR3. The V gene lost 5 bases and the J gene lost 11 bases, with 13 bases spanning the gap. The chain's CDR3 is CASSVGTPDVLTF. Here the CDR3 DNA reads TGTGCCAGCTCAGTGGGCACTCCGGACGTCCTGACTTTC.

V usage is TRBV4-2 and J usage is TRBJ2-3; D may be TRBD2 (5 bases). The CDR3 consists of 17 residues. V was pared by 0 bases and J by 0 bases, with 13 bases between. Germline-derived CDR1 and CDR2 are LGHNA and YNFKEQ. CDR3 nucleotide sequence: TGTGCCAGCAGCCAAGATTTATCTAGCAGGAGCACAGATACGCAGTATTTT. Amino acid sequence: CASSQDLSSRSTDTQYF.

This clone was counted a few times. The chain uses TRBV7-2 and TRBJ1-5, with D maybe TRBD1 (5 bases). The CDR3 loop spans 13 amino acids. The germline V gene encodes CDR1 SGHTA and CDR2 FQGNSA. V was trimmed by 5 bases and J by 8 bases, leaving 13 bases between them. The DNA of the CDR3 is TGTGCCAGCAGCCCAGGGAGAGGTGAGCCCCAGCATTTT. This encodes CASSPGRGEPQHF.

This clone has a handful of counts. The genes are TRBV5-6 and TRBJ2-7, with TRBD2 identical over 7 bases. Trimming removed 3 bases from V and 3 bases from J; junction bases left unmatched: 9. Germline CDR1 reads SGHDT; CDR2 reads YYEEEE. The CDR3 has 15 amino acids. The CDR3 DNA sequence: TGTGCCAGCAGCTCGGGACTAACGTACCTCTACGAGCAGTACTTC. It translates to CASSSGLTYLYEQYF.

The chain has TRBV7-3 and TRBJ2-2; D possibly corresponds to TRBD1 (6 bases). This CDR3 region has 14 residues. The V end lost 5 bases, the J end lost 1 base, and 8 bases lay between the germline ends. Germline V lookup: CDR1 SGHTA, CDR2 FQGTGA. Written as DNA, the CDR3 is TGTGCCAGCAGCAGGGACAAGAACACCGGGGAGCTGTTTTTT. Residues: CASSRDKNTGELFF.

In its sample, this clone was seen a few times. This chain links TRBV9 with TRBJ2-1; 9 bases are shared with TRBD2. This CDR3 has 16 amino acids. V trimming: 1 base; J trimming: 2 bases; junction bases outside the gene matches: 4. Germline V CDR1 and CDR2: SGDLS, YYNGEE. The CDR3 DNA reads as TGTGCCAGCAGCGTACTCCCTAGCGGGACCTACAATGAGCAGTTCTTC. It encodes CASSVLPSGTYNEQFF.

For the CDR3, the DNA is TGTGCCAGTAGGGGACAGGGCCCCGGGGAGCTGTTTTTT. This translates into CASRGQGPGELFF. The chain employs TRBV19 and TRBJ2-2; 9 bases map to TRBD1. Germline lookup yields CDR1 LNHDA and CDR2 SQIVND (reference sequence). Unmatched junction bases numbered 2, after V lost 6 bases and J lost 6 bases. CDR3 length: 13 amino acids.